In its sample, the clone carrying this TCR beta chain was seen a few times. Its antigen is unidentified. The record originates from a study of HIV-infected patients and healthy controls. Study-wide background: A modest, significant CD4 rise occurred in about 90% of the 16 patients after three months of therapy.

Looked up from germline, CDR1 is SGHTA and CDR2 is FQGNSA. V was cut by 4 bases and J by 1 base, with 14 bases left in between. This CDR3 has 16 residues. The repertoire came from unfractionated whole blood and reflected all unsorted peripheral T cells. Enrollment excluded donors with tumors, hepatitis B or C, or recent vaccination. The study, taken as a whole, reports: Compared with untreated HIV+ repertoires, healthy controls showed roughly threefold more distinct CDR3s and higher Shannon diversity.

Approximately 500 ng RNA was reverse transcribed with alpha and beta constant-region primers. Using multiplexing indices, alpha and beta chain libraries were generated apart by chain-specific third strand synthesis. All rearrangements within a chain used one primer pair; cDNA molecules carried barcodes. TCRdb itself ran the 5' RACE reads through MiXCR, one entry per CDR3 protein. The sample includes 7,000 to 8,500 distinct CDR3 sequences, 5% to 6.5% of them seen just once. The origin of this receptor is an adult with HIV infection. The material was blood, obtained before antiretroviral therapy. This chain uses TRBV7-2 with TRBJ1-5; D perhaps matches TRBD1 (6 bases). CDR3 sequence (DNA): TGTGCCAGCAGCTCAGACAGGTATCGAAGCAATCAGCCCCAGCATTTT. This sequence encodes CASSSDRYRSNQPQHF.